Shown below are 32 T cell receptor beta chains from a single sample sequenced in a study of blood T cell repertoires in COVID-19 (dated by TCRdb to between 2020 and 2021). Library construction relied on the immunoSEQ multiplex PCR assay. In its TCRdb copy, this immuneACCESS table keeps in-frame sequences only and misses some clones. Where compared with another copy, unresolved V genes explain less than half of these, and the others have no known cause. The sample table contains approximately 60,000 clones; only one count was recorded for more than 75% of them. The ten largest clones add up to 3.2% of the sample. Material: peripheral blood. The receptors here all came from a man over 45 with active COVID-19.

This rearrangement joins TRBV18 to TRBJ1-2; tentatively, D is TRBD1 (5 bases). This CDR3 has 15 amino acids. V gave up 2 bases and J gave up 3 bases, with 13 bases separating them. Germline values: CDR1 KGHSH, CDR2 LQKENI. CDR3 protein: CASSPSAQGDYGYTF. Written as DNA, the CDR3 is TGTGCCAGCTCACCAAGTGCTCAGGGTGACTATGGCTACACCTTC.

The chain carries TRBV2 and TRBJ2-2; 14 bases map to TRBD2. Germline CDR1 is SNHLY and CDR2 is FYNNEI. With 4 bases clipped from V and 4 bases from J, the junction kept 5 bases outside the gene matches. The CDR3 sequence is 17 residues long. Here the CDR3 DNA reads TGTGCCAGCAGTGGACTAGCGGGGGGGCCGATCACCGGGGAGCTGTTTTTT. As protein: CASSGLAGGPITGELFF.

CDR3 sequence reads: CASSLIGGHNEQFF. Here the CDR3 DNA reads TGTGCCAGCAGCTTAATTGGCGGTCATAATGAGCAGTTCTTC. The rearrangement links TRBV7-3 to TRBJ2-1; D ambiguous. Trimming pared 1 base from V and 7 bases from J, leaving 11 bases between. Per germline, CDR1 SGHTA and CDR2 FQGTGA. The CDR3 extends over 14 amino acids.

V gene TRBV30 combines with J gene TRBJ1-1; TRBD1 matches 7 bases. V gave up 6 bases and J gave up 1 base; unmatched junction bases: 11. CDR3 length: 15 amino acids. Germline CDR1 is GTSNPN and CDR2 is SVGIG (reference sequence). The CDR3 is CACTGGRGANTEAFF. The CDR3 nucleotides are TGTGCCTGTACCGGTGGCAGGGGGGCGAACACTGAAGCTTTCTTT.

In its sample, this clone was seen once. The V and J genes are TRBV5-1 and TRBJ2-7; D is possibly TRBD1 (6 bases). Germline V gives CDR1 SGHRS, CDR2 YFSETQ. This CDR3 comprises 14 residues. Deletions cut 4 bases from V and 7 bases from J, with 18 bases between. The DNA for the CDR3 is TGCGCCAGCAGCCCAAGGACAGTCAACCGAGAGCAGTACTTC. The encoded protein is CASSPRTVNREQYF.

The V call is TRBV7-8, the J call TRBJ2-5; 11 bases map to TRBD1. The CDR3 is made up of 14 amino acids. Trimming cost V 5 bases and J 7 bases; bases outside gene matches: 6. Per germline, CDR1 SGHVS and CDR2 FQNEAQ. CDR3 bases: TGTGCCAGCAGCCCAGGACAGGGGGCAGCGACCCAGTACTTC. Residues: CASSPGQGAATQYF.

This clone was recorded a few times. The chain joins TRBV5-1 to TRBJ2-5; TRBD2 matches at 8 bases. The germline V gene has CDR1 SGHRS and CDR2 YFSETQ. The CDR3 runs 17 residues. Trimming removed 3 bases from V and 5 bases from J; junction bases left unmatched: 15. The CDR3, as DNA: TGCGCCAGCAGCTCCCCCCAAGGCGGGAGGACTCTCGAGACCCAGTACTTC. It yields the protein CASSSPQGGRTLETQYF.

This clone was recorded only once. This chain links TRBV5-8 with TRBJ2-3, with no clear D. V was pared by 0 bases and J by 6 bases, with 11 bases between. The germline gives CDR1 SGHTS, CDR2 YDEGEE. The CDR3 has 14 residues. This chain's CDR3 is CASSLVAPLDTQYF. The CDR3 DNA sequence: TGTGCCAGCAGCTTGGTCGCGCCCTTGGATACGCAGTATTTT.

This chain links TRBV10-1 with TRBJ1-6; the D gene is possibly TRBD1 (5 bases). V was trimmed by 8 bases and J by 10 bases, leaving 18 bases between them. The CDR3 consists of 14 residues. Germline lookup yields CDR1 WNHNN and CDR2 SYGVQD (reference sequence). CDR3 DNA sequence: TGCGCCAGCTCCCAGGGCGGAGTAGGATCACCCCTCCACTTT. Encoded protein: CASSQGGVGSPLHF.

This clone has a handful of counts. This chain uses TRBV10-3 with TRBJ2-7; no clear D. The CDR3 totals 13 residues. The germline V gene encodes CDR1 ENHRY and CDR2 SYGVKD. Deletions cut 6 bases from V and 3 bases from J, with 12 bases between. The CDR3 spells CAISVWASYEQYF. The DNA for the CDR3 is TGTGCCATCAGCGTGTGGGCGAGCTACGAGCAGTACTTC.

The chain uses TRBV28 and TRBJ1-6; unclear D gene. The CDR3 spans 16 residues. The germline V gene has CDR1 MDHEN and CDR2 SYDVKM. Trimming stripped 5 bases from V and 4 bases from J, with 15 bases between. DNA for the CDR3: TGTGCCAGCAGTCTAGAGTCAACCGGATATAATTCACCCCTCCACTTT. Its protein product is CASSLESTGYNSPLHF.

The chain uses TRBV5-1 and TRBJ1-4; 7 positions match TRBD1. Germline CDR1 is SGHRS and CDR2 is YFSETQ. Trimming cost V 6 bases and J 4 bases; bases outside gene matches: 6. This CDR3 contains 14 residues. The CDR3 reads CASIRGQRNEKLFF. The CDR3 DNA follows: TGCGCCAGCATCCGGGGACAGCGTAATGAAAAACTGTTTTTT.

The chain joins TRBV29-1 to TRBJ2-7, with 8 bases lining up with TRBD1. The junction had 6 bases not matched to a gene; V was cut back by 7 bases and J by 1 base. The CDR3 sequence is 13 residues long. Germline CDR1 SQVTM, CDR2 ANQGSEA. This chain's CDR3 is CSAGGQESYEQYF. Here the CDR3 DNA reads TGCAGCGCCGGGGGACAGGAATCCTACGAGCAGTACTTC.

The chain combines TRBV3-1 (or the pseudogene TRBV3-2) with TRBJ2-1, with a possible D match to TRBD2 (6 bases). The CDR3 loop spans 15 amino acids. Germline values: CDR1 LGHDT, CDR2 YNNKEL (reference sequence). V lost 0 bases and J 9 bases, leaving 15 bases between the germline ends. The CDR3 loop reads CASSQDMAVGGEQFF. CDR3 sequence (DNA): TGTGCCAGCAGCCAAGATATGGCAGTGGGAGGTGAGCAGTTCTTC.

This clone was found once. The chain is built from TRBV6-6 and TRBJ2-1, with 9 bases aligning to TRBD2. The CDR3 contains 13 residues. Per germline, CDR1 MNHNY and CDR2 SVGAGI (reference sequence). V shed 5 bases and J 7 bases; nucleotides not matched to a gene: 3. The CDR3 DNA sequence: TGTGCCAGCAGTACTAGCGGGCCGAATGAGCAGTTCTTC. Amino acid sequence: CASSTSGPNEQFF.

This clone was picked up a small number of times. The V and J genes are TRBV7-2 and TRBJ1-2, with 7 bases that match TRBD1. With 3 bases clipped from V and 4 bases from J, the junction kept 2 bases outside the gene matches. The CDR3 has 13 amino acids. CDR1 is SGHTA, CDR2 FQGNSA, per germline. This CDR3 is CASSFDRVYGYTF. The CDR3 DNA is TGTGCCAGCAGCTTCGACAGGGTCTATGGCTACACCTTC.

The CDR3 loop is CASSVGQPGMGTIYF. CDR3 DNA sequence: TGTGCCAGCAGCGTTGGGCAGCCGGGGATGGGCACCATATATTTT. The V call is TRBV9, the J call TRBJ1-3; no clear D gene. Germline assignment: CDR1 SGDLS and CDR2 YYNGEE. The CDR3 length is 15 residues. The germline V and J ends were trimmed by 2 bases and 9 bases, with 18 bases remaining between them.

The table lists this clone with many counts. The CDR3 sequence is CASFTSDSGELFF. CDR3 nucleotide sequence: TGTGCCAGTTTTACGAGTGACAGCGGGGAGCTGTTTTTT. V usage is TRBV7-8 and J usage is TRBJ2-2, with D possibly being TRBD1 (5 bases). Germline V CDR1 and CDR2: SGHVS, FQNEAQ. The CDR3 extends over 13 amino acids. V dropped 9 bases and J dropped 7 bases, with 15 bases sitting between them.

The V and J genes are TRBV5-1 and TRBJ1-2, with 8 nucleotides matching TRBD1. Germline lookup yields CDR1 SGHRS and CDR2 YFSETQ. J was trimmed by 1 base and V by 4 bases; bases with no gene match: 6. This CDR3 spans 15 amino acids. The CDR3 loop reads CASSTRDRSNYGYTF. Written as DNA, the CDR3 is TGCGCCAGCAGCACCCGGGACAGGAGTAACTATGGCTACACCTTC.

The chain carries TRBV18 and TRBJ1-4; D not resolved. This CDR3 has 18 residues. V lost 5 bases to trimming and J lost 0 bases, with 19 bases between them. Germline V lookup: CDR1 KGHSH, CDR2 LQKENI. The DNA of the CDR3 is TGTGCCAGCTCATCCCGGGAGGTCGCGACGACAACTAATGAAAAACTGTTTTTT. Translating it yields CASSSREVATTTNEKLFF.

The rearrangement joins TRBV9 to TRBJ2-6, with 8 bases fitting TRBD1. Trimming cost V 3 bases and J 4 bases; bases outside gene matches: 3. The germline V gene encodes CDR1 SGDLS and CDR2 YYNGEE. This CDR3 has 15 amino acids. The CDR3 nucleotides are TGTGCCAGCAGCGCAGGGGGCATGGGGGCCAACGTCCTGACTTTC. Translated, it gives CASSAGGMGANVLTF.

This chain joins TRBV5-4 and TRBJ1-2, with TRBD1 as a possible D gene (6 bases). The CDR3 consists of 12 residues. The V end lost 3 bases, the J end lost 8 bases, and 11 bases lay between the germline ends. The germline gives CDR1 SGHNT, CDR2 YYREEE (reference sequence). CDR3 loop: CASSSNRDGYTF. CDR3 bases: TGTGCCAGCAGCTCAAACAGGGACGGCTACACCTTC.

The chain carries TRBV19 and TRBJ2-2; D perhaps matches TRBD1 (6 bases). V lost 5 bases to trimming and J lost 5 bases, with 15 bases between them. The CDR3 sequence is 15 residues long. Per the germline V gene, CDR1 is LNHDA and CDR2 is SQIVND (reference sequence). CDR3 coding DNA: TGTGCCAGTAGTTTCGACAGGACGGGAACCGGGGAGCTGTTTTTT. Residues: CASSFDRTGTGELFF.

The genes are TRBV7-2 and TRBJ2-2, with 7 bases aligning to TRBD1. J was trimmed by 6 bases and V by 3 bases; bases with no gene match: 16. Germline loops: CDR1 SGHTA, CDR2 FQGNSA. This CDR3 has 18 residues. CDR3 DNA sequence: TGTGCCAGCAGCTTGTACACTTTAGGGGCAGGGGGACCCGGGGAGCTGTTTTTT. Protein sequence: CASSLYTLGAGGPGELFF.

In its sample, this clone was seen once. The genes are TRBV7-2 and TRBJ2-7, with D possibly TRBD2 on 6 matching bases. The CDR3 has 13 amino acids. Trimming took off 5 bases at V and 0 bases at J, with 8 bases between the two ends. The V gene's germline CDR1 is SGHTA and CDR2 FQGNSA. The CDR3 nucleotides read TGTGCCAGCAGCCCGGGGGTCTCCTACGAGCAGTACTTC. Amino acid sequence: CASSPGVSYEQYF.

The genes are TRBV7-2 and TRBJ1-3; 7 nucleotides line up with TRBD1. This CDR3 comprises 15 residues. The germline V gene encodes CDR1 SGHTA and CDR2 FQGNSA. After removal of 4 bases from V and 4 bases from J, the junction contained 7 bases not matched to a gene. The CDR3: CASSSNRGQGNTIYF. As DNA, the CDR3 is TGTGCCAGCAGCTCTAACAGGGGCCAAGGAAACACCATATATTTT.

The chain joins TRBV3-1 (or the pseudogene TRBV3-2) to TRBJ2-5; possible D gene TRBD2, 7 bases. This CDR3 has 20 residues. Germline V gene data show CDR1 as LGHDT and CDR2 as YNNKEL (reference sequence). Trimming removed 7 bases at V and 4 bases at J, with 34 bases between. The CDR3 protein is CASTEGSPAGAGMGRETQYF. For the CDR3, the DNA is TGTGCCAGCACCGAGGGGTCCCCCGCGGGGGCGGGGATGGGGAGAGAGACCCAGTACTTC.

This chain links TRBV11-3 with TRBJ2-7; 8 bases map to TRBD2. Germline V gene lookup returns CDR1 SGHNT and CDR2 YENEEA. This CDR3 spans 16 amino acids. J gave up 7 bases and V 1 base, and 12 bases lay outside the gene matches. For the CDR3, the DNA is TGTGCCAGCAGCTTAGGAGGGACTAGAGCCTCGGGGGAGCAGTACTTC. Translating gives CASSLGGTRASGEQYF.

The chain links TRBV5-6 to TRBJ2-4, with D possibly being TRBD2 (6 bases). V lost 9 bases and J lost 1, with 20 bases in between. The CDR3 is 16 amino acids. Looked up from germline, CDR1 is SGHDT and CDR2 is YYEEEE. CDR3 in DNA: TGTGCCACGCAGTTTCGGGGGAGCGGCGCCAAAAACATTCAGTACTTC. Encoded protein: CATQFRGSGAKNIQYF.

The chain uses TRBV7-9 and TRBJ1-1, with a possible D match to TRBD1 (5 bases). Germline CDR1 SEHNR, CDR2 FQNEAQ (reference sequence). This CDR3 comprises 13 residues. The V gene lost 2 bases and the J gene lost 7 bases, with 11 bases spanning the gap. The CDR3 bases are TGTGCCAGCAGCTTATGGGAGGGACTTGAAGCTTTCTTT. Translating it yields CASSLWEGLEAFF.

V usage is TRBV3-1 (or the pseudogene TRBV3-2) and J usage is TRBJ2-7, with D possibly TRBD1 on 6 matching bases. CDR1 and CDR2 (germline): LGHDT, YNNKEL (reference sequence). The CDR3 is 15 amino acids. V was shortened by 4 bases and J by 0 bases, with 13 bases between the two germline ends. The CDR3 sequence: CASSPKGQISYEQYF. The CDR3 DNA reads as TGTGCCAGCAGCCCGAAAGGACAGATCTCCTACGAGCAGTACTTC.

The chain joins TRBV30 to TRBJ2-3; D is possibly TRBD2 (6 bases). The CDR3 is 14 amino acids. Trimming stripped 7 bases from V and 1 base from J, with 15 bases between. Germline V lookup: CDR1 GTSNPN, CDR2 SVGIG (reference sequence). CDR3 loop: CAFSRRGGTDTQYF. The CDR3 DNA follows: TGTGCCTTCTCACGGAGGGGTGGCACAGATACGCAGTATTTT.